The next 23 T cell receptor beta chains were all read from a single sample in a study of T-cell reconstitution after alpha-beta-depleted transplantation in children. Researchers prepared the TCRbeta library using unique molecular identifiers, the study reports. Via MiXCR, TCRdb re-called the PCR reads, giving one row per CDR3 protein. The sample contains under 450,000 distinct CDR3 sequences, 15% to 20% of which appear only once. This sample comprised PBMCs, mostly from graft donor cells, obtained 360 days after TCRalphabeta/CD19-depleted stem cell transplant. The source is a boy younger than two who had a stem cell transplant for Wiskott-Aldrich syndrome, so the T cells may come from the graft donor.

The chain couples TRBV18 to TRBJ2-6; 10 bases line up with TRBD1. The CDR3 is 19 residues long. Germline CDR1 KGHSH, CDR2 LQKENI. V lost 2 bases and J lost 2; bases outside the gene matches: 9. The CDR3 region is CASSPGTGVAPAGANVLTF. Written as DNA, the CDR3 is TGTGCCAGCTCACCAGGGACAGGGGTAGCCCCAGCTGGGGCCAACGTCCTGACTTTC.

A few counts support this clonotype. This chain links TRBV4-1 with TRBJ2-2; D possibly corresponds to TRBD1 (6 bases). CDR3 length: 16 amino acids. The germline V gene encodes CDR1 MGHRA and CDR2 YSYEKL. The V and J ends lost 3 bases and 11 bases respectively, with 22 bases between them. CDR3 region: CASSHPPGHILEELFF. CDR3 DNA sequence: TGCGCCAGCAGCCATCCCCCGGGACATATCCTAGAAGAGCTGTTTTTT.

Only a few counts were recorded for this clonotype. V usage is TRBV7-2 and J usage is TRBJ1-6; D is undetermined. CDR1 and CDR2 (germline): SGHTA, FQGNSA. This CDR3 has 14 amino acids. V was trimmed by 1 base and J by 8 bases, leaving 9 bases between them. CDR3 nucleotides: TGTGCCAGCAGCTTAGTGGGGATGTATTCACCCCTCCACTTT. Translated: CASSLVGMYSPLHF.

J is TRBJ2-7 and V is TRBV10-3, with D perhaps being TRBD1 or TRBD2 (6 bases each). CDR3 length equals 13 residues. Germline V CDR1 and CDR2: ENHRY, SYGVKD. Trimming took off 10 bases at V and 3 bases at J, with 16 bases between the two ends. CDR3 sequence (DNA): TGTGCCAGCCACAGGGAGGAGGACTACGAGCAGTACTTC. Residues: CASHREEDYEQYF.

This clonotype was seen a handful of times. V and J are TRBV6-1 and TRBJ2-3; the match to TRBD2 covers 8 bases. This CDR3 is built from 16 residues. The V segment lost 5 bases and the J segment 0 bases; nucleotides outside the gene matches: 7. Germline loops: CDR1 MNHNS, CDR2 SASEGT. The CDR3, as DNA: TGTGCCAGCAGTCGCCGGCTAGCGGGTAGCACAGATACGCAGTATTTT. Protein product: CASSRRLAGSTDTQYF.

This clonotype has a count of ten or more. This chain links TRBV5-1 with TRBJ2-3; D is uncertain. This CDR3 has 15 residues. Per germline, CDR1 SGHRS and CDR2 YFSETQ. The germline V and J ends were trimmed by 1 base and 0 bases, with 9 bases remaining between them. In nucleotides, the CDR3 is TGCGCCAGCAGCTTGTTTCGGCGGAGCACAGATACGCAGTATTTT. The encoded protein is CASSLFRRSTDTQYF.

This clonotype showed up just a few times. The CDR3 DNA is TGTGCCAGCTCACCTTACAGGTTTGCCTACGAGCAGTACTTC. Translation: CASSPYRFAYEQYF. This chain connects TRBV18 to TRBJ2-7; perhaps TRBD1 as D (5 bases). V was shortened by 3 bases and J by 2 bases, with 11 bases between the two germline ends. The CDR3 extends over 14 amino acids. Germline V gives CDR1 KGHSH, CDR2 LQKENI.

The V call is TRBV24-1, the J call TRBJ2-1; the match to TRBD2 covers 8 bases. The CDR3 has 14 residues. CDR1 KGHDR and CDR2 SFDVKD come from the germline V gene. J gave up 9 bases and V 7 bases, and 10 bases lay outside the gene matches. In DNA, the CDR3 is TGTGCCACCAGCGCGAGTAGCGGGACGGGTGAGCAGTTCTTC. Protein product: CATSASSGTGEQFF.

In its sample, this clonotype was seen many times. The chain joins TRBV29-1 to TRBJ2-1; 10 bases map to TRBD2. The V gene's germline CDR1 is SQVTM and CDR2 ANQGSEA. This CDR3 comprises 15 residues. With V trimmed by 0 bases and J by 9 bases, 8 bases remained unmatched. CDR3 coding DNA: TGCAGCGTTGAAGACCGGCTAGCGGGAGTAGGTGAGCAGTTCTTC. This gives the protein CSVEDRLAGVGEQFF.

The chain joins TRBV20-1 to TRBJ2-7; D tentatively reads TRBD1 or TRBD2 (5 bases each). Per the germline V gene, CDR1 is DFQATT and CDR2 is SNEGSKA (reference sequence). This CDR3 region has 13 residues. V was pared by 3 bases and J by 4 bases, with 13 bases between. For the CDR3, the DNA is TGCAGTGCTAGTCCGGGGCGGGTTTACGAGCAGTACTTC. Translated, it gives CSASPGRVYEQYF.

As for this clonotype: This may stem from a read error, because a much larger clone lies one nucleotide away. This rearrangement joins TRBV5-1 to TRBJ2-3, with 9 bases that match TRBD1. This CDR3 is built from 13 residues. Germline-derived CDR1 and CDR2 are SGHRS and YFSETQ. The ends lost 8 bases at V and 7 bases at J; junction bases unmatched: 8. CDR3 sequence: CASGDRVGYTQYF. The CDR3 nucleotides read TGCGCCAGTGGGGACAGGGTTGGATATACGCAGTATTTT.

The gene calls are TRBV9 and TRBJ2-7; 8 positions match TRBD2. Germline V CDR1 and CDR2: SGDLS, YYNGEE. V lost 0 bases and J lost 6; bases outside the gene matches: 5. This CDR3 is built from 14 residues. The CDR3 sequence: CASSVELADAEQYF. The CDR3 region has the DNA TGTGCCAGCAGCGTAGAACTAGCGGACGCCGAGCAGTACTTC. The variable domain in full, completed from reference TRBV9 and TRBJ2-7, reads DSGVTQTPKHLITATGQRVTLRCSPRSGDLSVYWYQQSLDQGLQFLIQYYNGEERAKGNILERFSAQQFPDLHSELNLSSLELGDSALYFCASSVELADAEQYFGPGTRLTVT.

This chain connects TRBV4-3 to TRBJ2-1; 11 bases agree with TRBD2. CDR1 and CDR2 (germline): LGHNA, YSLEER. The J segment lost 5 bases and the V segment lost 0 bases, leaving 9 bases of the junction unmatched. This CDR3 has 18 amino acids. The CDR3 DNA is TGCGCCAGCAGCCAAGATCTTAGGGGACTAGCGGACCACAATGAGCAGTTCTTC. Protein product: CASSQDLRGLADHNEQFF.

The chain joins TRBV12-3 or TRBV12-4 to TRBJ2-5; TRBD1 aligns across 9 bases. The junction had 8 bases not matched to a gene; V was cut back by 10 bases and J by 5 bases. There are 13 residues in the CDR3. CDR3 protein: CATRQGVGETQYF. DNA for the CDR3: TGTGCCACTAGACAGGGGGTAGGGGAGACCCAGTACTTC.

This clonotype was detected only once. CDR3 protein: CAWAKRGGLTGELFF. CDR3 nucleotide sequence: TGTGCCTGGGCCAAGCGGGGGGGCCTCACCGGGGAGCTGTTTTTT. This chain joins TRBV30 and TRBJ2-2; TRBD2 matches 10 bases. With 5 bases clipped from V and 4 bases from J, the junction kept 7 bases outside the gene matches. Germline-derived CDR1 and CDR2 are GTSNPN and SVGIG (reference sequence). The CDR3 sequence is 15 residues long.

The sample holds a few counts of this clonotype. V is TRBV2 and J is TRBJ2-3; D might be TRBD2 (6 bases). V dropped 9 bases and J dropped 11 bases, with 27 bases sitting between them. Germline V gene lookup returns CDR1 SNHLY and CDR2 FYNNEI. The CDR3 sequence is 15 residues long. The CDR3 loop reads CASRFPGTPHREQYF. CDR3 nucleotides: TGTGCCAGTAGATTTCCCGGGACTCCACATCGGGAGCAGTATTTT.

The chain has TRBV20-1 and TRBJ2-2; either TRBD1 or TRBD2 may fit D (6 bases each). The CDR3 is 16 amino acids. Trimming removed 0 bases at V and 3 bases at J, with 14 bases between. CDR1 is DFQATT and CDR2 is SNEGSKA in the germline V gene (reference sequence). Here the CDR3 DNA reads TGCAGTGCTAGAGATCCGGGAGCAGGGGACACCGGGGAGCTGTTTTTT. Its protein product is CSARDPGAGDTGELFF.

The chain uses TRBV12-3 or TRBV12-4 and TRBJ2-1; perhaps TRBD1 as D (7 bases). CDR3 length equals 14 residues. The V and J ends lost 7 bases and 4 bases respectively, with 14 bases between them. CDR3 loop: CASISRDSYNEQFF. The CDR3 region has the DNA TGTGCCAGCATATCGCGGGACAGTTACAATGAGCAGTTCTTC.

The V and J genes are TRBV4-3 and TRBJ2-5; 8 positions agree with TRBD2. This CDR3 is 15 amino acids long. The V gene's germline CDR1 is LGHNA and CDR2 YSLEER. V was pared by 0 bases and J by 4 bases, with 4 bases of the junction left unmatched. CDR3 sequence (DNA): TGCGCCAGCAGCCAAGAAGGAGCGGGAGTAGAGACCCAGTACTTC. This translates into CASSQEGAGVETQYF.

This clonotype was seen a handful of times. The chain uses TRBV4-3 and TRBJ2-5; 10 bases are shared with TRBD1. The CDR3 is 15 amino acids. Germline V CDR1 and CDR2: LGHNA, YSLEER. With V trimmed by 1 base and J by 4 bases, 3 bases remained unmatched. CDR3 sequence reads: CASSQGGTGVETQYF. CDR3 nucleotides: TGCGCCAGCAGCCAAGGCGGGACAGGGGTAGAGACCCAGTACTTC.

The chain uses TRBV20-1 and TRBJ1-2, with TRBD1 matching over 10 bases. V was pared by 3 bases and J by 4 bases, with 8 bases of the junction left unmatched. This CDR3 contains 15 residues. The V gene's germline CDR1 is DFQATT and CDR2 SNEGSKA (reference sequence). The CDR3 sequence is CSASDRGQRVYGYTF. CDR3 coding DNA: TGCAGTGCTAGCGACAGGGGGCAAAGGGTCTATGGCTACACCTTC.

This clonotype has just a few counts. The rearrangement links TRBV6-5 to TRBJ2-5; 9 bases fit TRBD1. Germline loops: CDR1 MNHEY, CDR2 SVGAGI. Trimming took 6 bases from V and 5 from J; bases not matched to a gene: 7. This CDR3 is built from 14 residues. For the CDR3, the DNA is TGTGCCAGCAGCTTACACAGGGGGCGCGAGACCCAGTACTTC. Encoded protein: CASSLHRGRETQYF.

This clonotype has a handful of counts. The rearrangement joins TRBV29-1 to TRBJ2-1; 7 bases are shared with TRBD2. J gave up 6 bases and V 4 bases, and 3 bases lay outside the gene matches. Per the germline V gene, CDR1 is SQVTM and CDR2 is ANQGSEA. The CDR3 runs to 12 residues. The CDR3: CSVGGSPNEQFF. For the CDR3, the DNA is TGCAGCGTTGGCGGGAGCCCCAATGAGCAGTTCTTC.